The rows below give T cell receptor beta chains drawn from one sample of a study of shared clonotypes between healthy human individuals. Sequencing was performed with immunoSEQ multiplex PCR; in TCRdb, only in-frame clones are kept and a portion is missing. The sample carries 850,000 to 1,200,000 clones, about 75% recorded once. The sequencing input was memory CD4+ T cells sorted from blood. These receptors were taken from a man between 18 and 35 years old in good health. The CDR3 runs from the conserved cysteine through the conserved F or W. Fields, in order: V gene, D gene, J gene, clone size, CDR3 DNA, CDR3 protein. The D gene is left open where the match is weak. For some rows the clone size is stated as once, few or many, or as a class when expanded; others skip it.

>TRBV6-1|TRBD2|TRBJ2-7|NA
TGTGCCAGCAGGCATCCGGGACTAACTTACGAGCAGTACTTC
CASRHPGLTYEQYF
>TRBV7-3|TRBD1|TRBJ2-6|once
TGTGCCAGCAGCTCTAACAGGGGGTTTGGGGCCAACGTCCTGACTTTC
CASSSNRGFGANVLTF
>TRBV11-2|TRBD2|TRBJ2-2|NA
TGTGCCAGCGGAGCGGGAGTACGCACCGGGGAGCTGTTTTTT
CASGAGVRTGELFF
>TRBV5-5|TRBD1|TRBJ2-7|NA
TGTGCCAGCAGCTTTTCTCGGACAGGGACTTCCAACTCCTACGAGCAGTACTTC
CASSFSRTGTSNSYEQYF
>TRBV19|NA|TRBJ2-5|NA
TGTGCCAGTAGTGCCGGAGGGAACCAAGAGACCCAGTACTTC
CASSAGGNQETQYF
>TRBV7-2|TRBD1|TRBJ1-1|NA
TGTGCCAGCAGCCCCGACAGGGGGCGGACTGAAGCTTTCTTT
CASSPDRGRTEAFF
>TRBV5-1|TRBD1|TRBJ1-2|NA
TGCGCCAGCAGCCCCCGGGACAGGGGGCAAGGCTACACCTTC
CASSPRDRGQGYTF
>TRBV29-1|NA|TRBJ2-1|NA
TGCAGCGTCAAGTCGACAGGAAACGACTACAATGAGCAGTTCTTC
CSVKSTGNDYNEQFF
>TRBV14|TRBD2|TRBJ2-7|NA
TGTGCCAGCAGCCAAAACGGGGGGTCTTACGAGCAGTACTTC
CASSQNGGSYEQYF
>TRBV29-1|TRBD1|TRBJ2-1|NA
TGCAGCGTTCAGGGGACAGGGGGCGCCTACAATGAGCAGTTCTTC
CSVQGTGGAYNEQFF
>TRBV6-5|NA|TRBJ2-7|NA
TGTGCCAGCCGCAGTGCCTACGAGCAGTACTTC
CASRSAYEQYF
>TRBV11-3|NA|TRBJ2-1|NA
TGTGCCAGCAGCTTAGTCTCGGGAAAGGGGTCTGAGCAGTTCTTC
CASSLVSGKGSEQFF
>TRBV10-3|TRBD2|TRBJ2-1|NA
TGTGCCACAACTCCTAGCGGGGGGCCATACAATGAGCAGTTCTTC
CATTPSGGPYNEQFF
>TRBV6-1|NA|TRBJ2-7|once
TGTGCCAGCGTGGGCTTCCTGAGTGAGCAGTACTTC
CASVGFLSEQYF
>TRBV7-8|TRBD2|TRBJ2-3|once
TGTGCCTTAGGACTAGCGGGCGGGGTGGATACGCAGTATTTT
CALGLAGGVDTQYF
>TRBV14|NA|TRBJ1-3|NA
TGTGCCAGCAGCCAACATACCTCTGGAAACACCATATATTTT
CASSQHTSGNTIYF
>TRBV7-9|NA|TRBJ1-1|NA
TGTGCCACCCAGCTTGATGGGCTCAACACTGAAGCTTTCTTT
CATQLDGLNTEAFF
>TRBV19|NA|TRBJ1-5|NA
TGTGCCAGTAGCGGGTCCAGCTCCAATCAGCCCCAGCATTTT
CASSGSSSNQPQHF
>TRBV19|TRBD1|TRBJ1-2|NA
TGTGCCAGTAGTGCCACAGGGGATGGCTACACCTTC
CASSATGDGYTF
>TRBV18|NA|TRBJ1-5|NA
TGTGCCAGCTCACCACAAGGAGGCTTGGTGGCCAATCAGCCCCAGCATTTT
CASSPQGGLVANQPQHF
>TRBV7-2|NA|TRBJ1-6|NA
TGTGCCAGCAGCTTTGCAGGGGTCGTATCACCCCTCCACTTT
CASSFAGVVSPLHF
>TRBV28|NA|TRBJ1-3|many
TGTGCCAGCAGCACACGAACCTCTGGAAACACCATATATTTT
CASSTRTSGNTIYF
>TRBV7-2|NA|TRBJ1-3|NA
TGTGCCAGCAGCCAAGATCGGATAAGCCGGGCCCGGTATTTT
CASSQDRISRARYF